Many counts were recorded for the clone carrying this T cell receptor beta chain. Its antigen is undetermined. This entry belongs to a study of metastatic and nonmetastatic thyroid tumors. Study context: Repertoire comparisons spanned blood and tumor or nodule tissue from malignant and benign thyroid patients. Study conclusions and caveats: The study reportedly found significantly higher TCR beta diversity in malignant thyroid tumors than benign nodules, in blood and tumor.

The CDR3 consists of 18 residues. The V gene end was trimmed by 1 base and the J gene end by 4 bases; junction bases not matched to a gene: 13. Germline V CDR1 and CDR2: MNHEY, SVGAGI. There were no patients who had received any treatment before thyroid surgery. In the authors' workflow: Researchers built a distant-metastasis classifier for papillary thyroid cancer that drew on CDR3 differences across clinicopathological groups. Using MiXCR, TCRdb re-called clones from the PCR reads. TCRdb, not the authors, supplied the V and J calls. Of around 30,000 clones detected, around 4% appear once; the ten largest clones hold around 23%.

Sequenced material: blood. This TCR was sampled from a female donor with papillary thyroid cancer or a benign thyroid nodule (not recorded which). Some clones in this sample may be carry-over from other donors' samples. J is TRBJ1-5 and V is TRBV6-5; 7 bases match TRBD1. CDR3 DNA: TGTGCCAGCAGTTACTTCGGGACAGTAACGGGTATTAATCAGCCCCAGCATTTT. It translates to CASSYFGTVTGINQPQHF.